One and the same sample provided the 4 T cell receptor beta chains below, sequenced in a study of T cells in Graves' hyperthyroidism and ophthalmopathy. Template material for amplifying TCR beta CDR3 regions consisted of RNA transcripts. The HTBI primer set drove a first-round RT-PCR of the TCR CDR3. TCRdb reprocessed the multiplex PCR reads with MiXCR, giving one entry per CDR3 protein. The sample lists about 180,000 distinct CDR3 sequences; around 8.9% were seen once. Sequenced sample: blood. Receptor source: a woman aged 18-29 years with Graves' hyperthyroidism that later progressed to Graves' ophthalmopathy.

This clonotype was observed a handful of times. V usage is TRBV11-2 and J usage is TRBJ2-7; 11 nucleotides line up with TRBD2. Germline V CDR1 and CDR2: SGHAT, FQNNGV. Unmatched junction bases numbered 7, after V lost 4 bases and J lost 2 bases. The CDR3 consists of 16 residues. The CDR3 region is CASSSRTSGSPYEQYF. The CDR3, as DNA: TGTGCCAGCAGCTCCCGCACTAGCGGGAGCCCCTACGAGCAGTACTTC.

There are many counts of this clonotype. The V call is TRBV12-3 or TRBV12-4, the J call TRBJ2-3, with 7 positions matching TRBD2. This CDR3 has 14 amino acids. V dropped 4 bases and J dropped 5; count of bases not matched to a gene: 6. The DNA of the CDR3 is TGTGCCAGCAGTTGGACTAGTAGTAAAGATACGCAGTATTTT. Translated: CASSWTSSKDTQYF.

This clonotype has a count of ten or more. The CDR3 sequence: CASRAPGGPYTEAFF. In DNA form, the CDR3 reads TGTGCCAGCAGGGCACCAGGGGGACCTTACACTGAAGCTTTCTTT. The rearrangement uses TRBV12-3 or TRBV12-4 and TRBJ1-1; 7 bases line up with TRBD1. Unmatched junction bases numbered 10, after V lost 6 bases and J lost 3 bases. The length of the CDR3 is 15 residues.

The chain couples TRBV5-1 to TRBJ1-1, with TRBD1 matching over 9 bases. The ends lost 3 bases at V and 5 bases at J; junction bases unmatched: 5. The CDR3 extends over 14 amino acids. In germline, CDR1 is SGHRS, CDR2 YFSETQ. This CDR3 reads CASSYRGRVTEAFF. The CDR3 nucleotides are TGCGCCAGCAGCTACAGGGGGCGGGTTACTGAAGCTTTCTTT.